What follows are 3 T cell receptor beta chains derived from one specimen sequenced in a study of T cell responses to AZD1222 COVID-19 vaccine. Profiling relied on immunoSEQ multiplex PCR, and the TCRdb table lists in-frame clones only, not all of them. In the table there are tens of thousands of clones, just over 85% of which are singletons. The sample was peripheral blood, taken 28 days after the second AZD1222 dose. These receptors all come from an adult who received the AZD1222 COVID-19 vaccine.

V usage is TRBV10-3 and J usage is TRBJ2-7; D ambiguous. From germline, CDR1 is ENHRY and CDR2 SYGVKD. The CDR3 is made up of 14 amino acids. V lost 0 bases and J lost 3, with 9 bases in between. The CDR3 region is CAISESNSNYEQYF. The CDR3 DNA sequence: TGTGCCATCAGTGAGTCGAACAGTAACTACGAGCAGTACTTC.

The V and J genes are TRBV2 and TRBJ1-5; the match to TRBD1 covers 7 bases. V lost 0 bases to trimming and J lost 5 bases; unmatched junction nucleotides: 4. From germline, CDR1 is SNHLY and CDR2 FYNNEI. The CDR3 loop spans 15 amino acids. The CDR3 reads CASSEAKGQYQPQHF. DNA of the CDR3: TGTGCCAGCAGTGAAGCTAAGGGACAGTATCAGCCCCAGCATTTT. The entire variable domain, with the rest obtained from reference TRBV2 and TRBJ1-5, is as follows: EPEVTQTPSHQVTQMGQEVILRCVPISNHLYFYWYRQILGQKVEFLVSFYNNEISEKSEIFDDQFSVERPDGSNFTLKIRSTKLEDSAMYFCASSEAKGQYQPQHFGDGTRLSIL.

V is TRBV28 and J is TRBJ1-5; 9 positions agree with TRBD1. The CDR3 loop spans 12 amino acids. Germline V lookup: CDR1 MDHEN, CDR2 SYDVKM. V shed 6 bases and J 6 bases; nucleotides not matched to a gene: 0. The CDR3 protein is CASRGQGQPQHF. The CDR3 DNA sequence: TGTGCCAGCAGGGGACAGGGTCAGCCCCAGCATTTT.